The clone carrying this TCR beta chain was seen many times. Antigen specificity is unknown. This entry is derived from a study of neurological immune-mediated disorders. The study's findings and limits: Expanded clones shared no identical CDR3 amino acid sequences across subjects, which suggested private TCR-beta repertoires in all groups.

5'RACE generated cDNA with 10-nucleotide random UMIs. TCRdb re-analysed the 5' RACE reads in MiXCR, keeping a single row per CDR3 protein. The sample carries about 36,000 distinct CDR3 sequences, around a tenth recorded once. What was sequenced was PBMCs. This clonotype originated in a woman between 25 and 40 years old with HTLV-1-associated myelopathy (HAM/TSP).

DNA of the CDR3: TGCAGTGCTAGGGGCCGGTACTCCGGGACAGGGGATGAAAAACTGTTTTTT. Translating it yields CSARGRYSGTGDEKLFF. The chain recombines TRBV20-1 with TRBJ1-4; TRBD1 aligns across 10 bases. Germline V CDR1 and CDR2: DFQATT, SNEGSKA (reference sequence). After removal of 3 bases from V and 6 bases from J, the junction contained 13 bases not matched to a gene. The CDR3 covers 17 residues.